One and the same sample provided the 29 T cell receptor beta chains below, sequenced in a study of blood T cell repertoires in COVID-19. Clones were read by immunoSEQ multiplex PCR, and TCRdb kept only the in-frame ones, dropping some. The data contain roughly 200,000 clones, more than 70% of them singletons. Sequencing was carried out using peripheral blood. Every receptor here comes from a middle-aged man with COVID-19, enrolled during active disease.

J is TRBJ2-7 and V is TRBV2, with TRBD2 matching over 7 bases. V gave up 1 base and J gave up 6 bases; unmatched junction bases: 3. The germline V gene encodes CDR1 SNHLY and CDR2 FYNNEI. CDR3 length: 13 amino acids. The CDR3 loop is CASSEVGLVEQYF. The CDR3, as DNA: TGTGCCAGCAGTGAAGTAGGACTAGTCGAGCAGTACTTC.

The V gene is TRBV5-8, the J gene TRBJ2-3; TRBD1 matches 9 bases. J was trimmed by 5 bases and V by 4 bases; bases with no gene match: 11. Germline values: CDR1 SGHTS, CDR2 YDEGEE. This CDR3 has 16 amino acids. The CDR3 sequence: CASSVGGQGPRDTQYF. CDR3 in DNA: TGTGCCAGCAGCGTCGGGGGACAGGGCCCTCGAGATACGCAGTATTTT.

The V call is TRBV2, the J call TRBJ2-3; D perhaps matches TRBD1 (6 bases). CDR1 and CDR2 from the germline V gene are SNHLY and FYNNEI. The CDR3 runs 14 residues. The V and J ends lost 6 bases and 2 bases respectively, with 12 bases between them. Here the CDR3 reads CASRLGGTTDTQYF. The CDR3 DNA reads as TGTGCCAGCAGACTAGGGGGAACCACAGATACGCAGTATTTT.

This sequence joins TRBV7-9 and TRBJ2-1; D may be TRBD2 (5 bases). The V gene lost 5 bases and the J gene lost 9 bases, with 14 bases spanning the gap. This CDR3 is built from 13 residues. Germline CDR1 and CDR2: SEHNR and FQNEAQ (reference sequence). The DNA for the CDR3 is TGTGCCAGCAGCCCAATTCAGGAGGCTGAGCAGTTCTTC. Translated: CASSPIQEAEQFF.

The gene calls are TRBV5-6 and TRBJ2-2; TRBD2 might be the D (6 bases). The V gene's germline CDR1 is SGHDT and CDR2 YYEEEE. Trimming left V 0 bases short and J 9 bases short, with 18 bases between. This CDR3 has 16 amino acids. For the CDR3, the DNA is TGTGCCAGCAGCTTGGGGTGGGGGACTTCGCCCCGGGAGCTGTTTTTT. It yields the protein CASSLGWGTSPRELFF.

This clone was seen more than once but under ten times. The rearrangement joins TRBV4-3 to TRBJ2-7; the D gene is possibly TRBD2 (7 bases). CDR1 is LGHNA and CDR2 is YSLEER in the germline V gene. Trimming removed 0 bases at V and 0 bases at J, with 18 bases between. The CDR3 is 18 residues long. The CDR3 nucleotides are TGCGCCAGCAGCCAAGATCTATTAGATGCGGGGGCCTCCTACGAGCAGTACTTC. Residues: CASSQDLLDAGASYEQYF.

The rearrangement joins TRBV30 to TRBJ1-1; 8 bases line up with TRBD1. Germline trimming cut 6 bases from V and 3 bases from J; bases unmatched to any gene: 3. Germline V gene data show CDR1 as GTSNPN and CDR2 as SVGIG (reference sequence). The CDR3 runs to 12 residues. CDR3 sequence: CACQGADTEAFF. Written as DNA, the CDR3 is TGTGCCTGCCAGGGGGCGGACACTGAAGCTTTCTTT. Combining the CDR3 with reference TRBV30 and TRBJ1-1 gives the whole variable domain SQTIHQWPATLVQPVGSPLSLECTVEGTSNPNLYWYRQAAGRGLQLLFYSVGIGQISSEVPQNLSASRPQDRQFILSSKKLLLSDSGFYLCACQGADTEAFFGQGTRLTVV.

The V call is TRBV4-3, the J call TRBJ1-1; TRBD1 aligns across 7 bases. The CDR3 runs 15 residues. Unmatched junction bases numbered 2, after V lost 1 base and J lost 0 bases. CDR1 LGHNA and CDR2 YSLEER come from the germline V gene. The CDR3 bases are TGCGCCAGCAGCCAAGGGACAGGAATGAACACTGAAGCTTTCTTT. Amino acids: CASSQGTGMNTEAFF.

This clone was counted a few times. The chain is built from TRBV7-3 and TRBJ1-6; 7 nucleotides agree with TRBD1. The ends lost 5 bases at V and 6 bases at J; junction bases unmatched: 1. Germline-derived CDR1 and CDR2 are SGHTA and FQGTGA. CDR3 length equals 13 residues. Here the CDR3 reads CASSGTVNSPLHF. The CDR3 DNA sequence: TGTGCCAGCAGCGGGACAGTTAATTCACCCCTCCACTTT.

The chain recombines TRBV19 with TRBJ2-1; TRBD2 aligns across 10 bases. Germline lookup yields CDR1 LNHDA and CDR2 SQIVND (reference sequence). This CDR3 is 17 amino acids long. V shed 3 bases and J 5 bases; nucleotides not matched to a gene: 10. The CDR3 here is CASSIEALAGGHNEQFF. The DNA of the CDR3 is TGTGCCAGTAGTATCGAGGCCTTAGCGGGAGGCCACAATGAGCAGTTCTTC.

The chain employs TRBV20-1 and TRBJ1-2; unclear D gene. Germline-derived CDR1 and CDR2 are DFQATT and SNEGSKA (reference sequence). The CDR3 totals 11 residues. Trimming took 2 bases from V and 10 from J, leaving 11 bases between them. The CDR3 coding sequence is TGCAGTGCTAGATCCGGCCAGGTCTACACCTTC. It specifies CSARSGQVYTF.

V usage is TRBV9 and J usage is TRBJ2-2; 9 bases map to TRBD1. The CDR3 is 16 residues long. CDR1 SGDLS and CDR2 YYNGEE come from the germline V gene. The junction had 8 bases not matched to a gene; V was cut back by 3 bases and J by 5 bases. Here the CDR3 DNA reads TGTGCCAGCAGCGCAGTACAGGGGGCGTTGACCGGGGAGCTGTTTTTT. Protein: CASSAVQGALTGELFF. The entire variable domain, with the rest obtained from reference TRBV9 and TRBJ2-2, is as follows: DSGVTQTPKHLITATGQRVTLRCSPRSGDLSVYWYQQSLDQGLQFLIQYYNGEERAKGNILERFSAQQFPDLHSELNLSSLELGDSALYFCASSAVQGALTGELFFGEGSRLTVL.

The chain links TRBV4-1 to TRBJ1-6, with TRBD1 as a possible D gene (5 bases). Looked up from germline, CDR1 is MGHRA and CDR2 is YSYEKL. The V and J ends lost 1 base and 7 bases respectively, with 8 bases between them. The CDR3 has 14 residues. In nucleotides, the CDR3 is TGCGCCAGCAGCCAAGCCAGGGTGAATTCACCCCTCCACTTT. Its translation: CASSQARVNSPLHF.

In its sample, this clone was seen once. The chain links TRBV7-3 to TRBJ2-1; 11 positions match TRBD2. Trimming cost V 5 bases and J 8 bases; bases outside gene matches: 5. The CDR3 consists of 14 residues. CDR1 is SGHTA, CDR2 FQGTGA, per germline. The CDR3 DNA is TGTGCCAGCAGCCCGACTAGCGGGACCGATGAGCAGTTCTTC. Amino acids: CASSPTSGTDEQFF.

CDR3 region: CASSPRAGEGNEQFF. Here the CDR3 DNA reads TGTGCCAGCTCACCAAGAGCGGGGGAAGGAAATGAGCAGTTCTTC. The chain couples TRBV18 to TRBJ2-1, with 8 bases identical to TRBD2. Germline V gene lookup returns CDR1 KGHSH and CDR2 LQKENI. CDR3 length: 15 residues. V trimming: 2 bases; J trimming: 7 bases; junction bases outside the gene matches: 7.

CDR3 bases: TGTGCCAGCAGCGCTATGAGGGGGGGGCGCCTCTCCTACGAGCAGTACTTC. Translating gives CASSAMRGGRLSYEQYF. The chain carries TRBV7-2 and TRBJ2-7, with a possible D match to TRBD2 (7 bases). This CDR3 has 17 residues. V was clipped by 5 bases and J by 0 bases, with 20 bases between them. Germline-derived CDR1 and CDR2 are SGHTA and FQGNSA. Using reference TRBV7-2 and TRBJ2-7 for the parts outside the CDR3, the full variable domain is GAGVSQSPSNKVTEKGKDVELRCDPISGHTALYWYRQSLGQGLEFLIYFQGNSAPDKSGLPSDRFSAERTGGSVSTLTIQRTQQEDSAVYLCASSAMRGGRLSYEQYFGPGTRLTVT.

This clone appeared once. CDR3 sequence reads: CASSPTGGWVQETQYF. In DNA form, the CDR3 reads TGTGCCAGCAGCCCCACGGGGGGGTGGGTCCAAGAGACCCAGTACTTC. The J gene is TRBJ2-5, the V gene TRBV7-3; 8 bases agree with TRBD2. Germline V gene lookup returns CDR1 SGHTA and CDR2 FQGTGA. This CDR3 comprises 16 residues. The V segment lost 5 bases and the J segment 1 base; nucleotides outside the gene matches: 9.

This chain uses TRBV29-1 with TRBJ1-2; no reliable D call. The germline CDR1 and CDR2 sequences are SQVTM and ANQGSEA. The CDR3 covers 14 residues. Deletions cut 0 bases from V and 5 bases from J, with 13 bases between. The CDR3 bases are TGCAGCGTTGAAGATCGGAGGGATTCGTATGGCTACACCTTC. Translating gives CSVEDRRDSYGYTF.

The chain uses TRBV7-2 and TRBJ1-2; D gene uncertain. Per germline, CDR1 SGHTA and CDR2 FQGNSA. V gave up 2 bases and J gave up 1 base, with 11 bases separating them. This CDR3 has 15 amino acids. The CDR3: CASSLTPSINYGYTF. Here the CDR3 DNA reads TGTGCCAGCAGCTTAACCCCCAGTATTAACTATGGCTACACCTTC.

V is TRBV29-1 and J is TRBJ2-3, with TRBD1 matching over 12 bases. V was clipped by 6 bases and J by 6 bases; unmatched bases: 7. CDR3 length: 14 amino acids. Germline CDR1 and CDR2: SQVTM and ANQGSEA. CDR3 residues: CSVAGTGGEDTQYF. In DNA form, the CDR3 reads TGCAGCGTGGCCGGGACAGGGGGCGAGGATACGCAGTATTTT.

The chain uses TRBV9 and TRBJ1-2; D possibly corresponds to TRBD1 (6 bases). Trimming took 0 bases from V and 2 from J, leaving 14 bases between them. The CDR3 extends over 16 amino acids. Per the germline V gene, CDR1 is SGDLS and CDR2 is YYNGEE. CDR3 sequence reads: CASSVGRGPLNYGYTF. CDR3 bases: TGTGCCAGCAGCGTAGGCAGGGGCCCCTTAAACTATGGCTACACCTTC.

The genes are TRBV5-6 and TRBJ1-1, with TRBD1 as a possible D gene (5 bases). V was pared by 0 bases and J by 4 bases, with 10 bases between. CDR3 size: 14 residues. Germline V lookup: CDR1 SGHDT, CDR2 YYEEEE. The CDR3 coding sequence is TGTGCCAGCAGCTTGGTTTCGGGGGGCACTGAAGCTTTCTTT. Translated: CASSLVSGGTEAFF.

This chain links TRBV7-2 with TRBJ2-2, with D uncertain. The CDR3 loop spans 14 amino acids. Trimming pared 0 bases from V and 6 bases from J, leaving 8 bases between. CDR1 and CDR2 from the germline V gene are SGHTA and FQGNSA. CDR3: CASSLARLAGELFF. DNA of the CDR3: TGTGCCAGCAGCTTAGCCCGGTTAGCCGGGGAGCTGTTTTTT.

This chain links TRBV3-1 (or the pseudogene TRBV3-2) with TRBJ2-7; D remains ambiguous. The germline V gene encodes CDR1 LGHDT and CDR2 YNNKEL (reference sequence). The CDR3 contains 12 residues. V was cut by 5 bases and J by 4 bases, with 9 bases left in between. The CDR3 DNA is TGTGCCAGCAGCACAGTCCCGTACGAGCAGTACTTC. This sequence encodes CASSTVPYEQYF.

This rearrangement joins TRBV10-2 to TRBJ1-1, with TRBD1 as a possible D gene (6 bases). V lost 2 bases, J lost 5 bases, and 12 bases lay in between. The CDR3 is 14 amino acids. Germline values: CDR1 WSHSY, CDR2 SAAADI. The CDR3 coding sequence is TGCGCCAGCAGTGAGGGGGGGGCGCGGACTGAAGCTTTCTTT. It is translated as CASSEGGARTEAFF.

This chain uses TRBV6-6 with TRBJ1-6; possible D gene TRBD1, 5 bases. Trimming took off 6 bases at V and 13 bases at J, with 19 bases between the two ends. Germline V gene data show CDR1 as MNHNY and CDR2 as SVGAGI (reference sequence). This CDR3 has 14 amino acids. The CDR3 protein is CASSGAAGSVPLHF. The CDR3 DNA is TGTGCCAGCAGCGGTGCCGCAGGGTCGGTCCCCCTCCACTTT.

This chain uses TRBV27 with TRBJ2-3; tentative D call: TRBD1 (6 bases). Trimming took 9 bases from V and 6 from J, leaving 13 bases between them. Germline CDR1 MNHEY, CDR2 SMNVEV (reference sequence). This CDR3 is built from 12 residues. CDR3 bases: TGTGCCAGTAAACAGGGTACGGATACGCAGTATTTT. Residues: CASKQGTDTQYF.

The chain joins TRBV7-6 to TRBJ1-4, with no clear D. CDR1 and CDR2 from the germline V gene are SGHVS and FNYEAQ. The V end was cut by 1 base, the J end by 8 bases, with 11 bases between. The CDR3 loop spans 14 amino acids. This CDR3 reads CASSLGQSQEKLFF. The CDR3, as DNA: TGTGCCAGCAGCTTAGGCCAGTCCCAGGAAAAACTGTTTTTT.

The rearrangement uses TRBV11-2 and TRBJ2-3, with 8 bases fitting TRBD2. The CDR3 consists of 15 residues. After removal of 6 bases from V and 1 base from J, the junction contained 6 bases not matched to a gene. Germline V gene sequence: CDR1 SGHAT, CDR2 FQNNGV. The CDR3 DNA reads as TGTGCCAGCAGTAGTTATAGCGGGGGCACAGATACGCAGTATTTT. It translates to CASSSYSGGTDTQYF.